Presented here are 10 T cell receptor beta chains from one specimen sequenced in a study of T cells in Graves' hyperthyroidism and ophthalmopathy. RNA transcripts served as the template for amplifying TCR beta CDR3 regions. HTBI primers were employed in a first-round RT-PCR of the TCR CDR3. TCRdb recomputed calls from the multiplex PCR reads with MiXCR, one row per CDR3 protein. The data hold a few hundred thousand distinct CDR3 sequences, with 15% to 20% observed a single time. Input material: blood. The source of these receptors is a woman between 50 and 59 years old with Graves' hyperthyroidism.

The chain couples TRBV12-3 or TRBV12-4 to TRBJ1-3; D is uncertain. This CDR3 has 13 amino acids. Trimming cost V 7 bases and J 4 bases, with 11 bases left between them. CDR3 residues: CASTRSSGNTIYF. CDR3 DNA sequence: TGTGCCAGCACCAGAAGTTCAGGAAACACCATATATTTT.

This clonotype has ten or more counts. The J gene is TRBJ1-2, the V gene TRBV30; D uncertain. V was clipped by 4 bases and J by 3 bases, with 12 bases between them. CDR1 is GTSNPN and CDR2 is SVGIG in the germline V gene (reference sequence). This CDR3 has 13 amino acids. The CDR3 DNA sequence: TGTGCCTGGACGGGCCTCGCGGACTATGGCTACACCTTC. It specifies CAWTGLADYGYTF.

The V and J genes are TRBV4-1 and TRBJ2-5; D not resolved. CDR1 and CDR2 (germline): MGHRA, YSYEKL. The germline V and J ends were trimmed by 2 bases and 4 bases, with 17 bases remaining between them. CDR3 length: 16 amino acids. CDR3 amino acids: CASSQIPHPVPETQYF. In DNA form, the CDR3 reads TGCGCCAGCAGCCAAATACCCCACCCCGTCCCAGAGACCCAGTACTTC.

The rearrangement uses TRBV15 and TRBJ2-5; maybe TRBD1 (5 bases). The V and J ends lost 1 base and 1 base respectively, with 13 bases between them. Germline assignment: CDR1 LNHNV and CDR2 YYDKDF (reference sequence). There are 16 residues in the CDR3. CDR3 residues: CATSRATVGFQETQYF. CDR3 DNA: TGTGCCACCAGCAGAGCGACAGTGGGCTTCCAAGAGACCCAGTACTTC.

In the case of this clonotype: A much larger clone differs from this one at a single base, so this may be a read error. This CDR3 fails to terminate in the conserved phenylalanine or tryptophan, so it likely reflects a read error. This chain's CDR3 is CASSPRAGADTQYS. CDR3 DNA: TGTGCCAGCAGCCCCAGGGCGGGGGCCGATACGCAGTATTCT. The chain uses TRBV3-1 and TRBJ2-3; the D gene is possibly TRBD2 (7 bases). Trimming pared 4 bases from V and 6 bases from J, leaving 14 bases between. The CDR3 runs to 14 residues. Germline V gene lookup returns CDR1 LGHDT and CDR2 YNNKEL (reference sequence).

This chain joins TRBV18 and TRBJ2-7, with D possibly being TRBD2 (6 bases). V lost 6 bases and J lost 6, with 18 bases in between. CDR3 size: 14 residues. In germline, CDR1 is KGHSH, CDR2 LQKENI. CDR3 sequence: CASSQSGEFSEQYF. The CDR3 DNA sequence: TGTGCCAGCTCTCAGTCGGGGGAGTTCTCCGAGCAGTACTTC.

This clonotype was detected many times. The V gene is TRBV20-1, the J gene TRBJ1-1; D uncertain. Germline V lookup: CDR1 DFQATT, CDR2 SNEGSKA (reference sequence). Trimming removed 8 bases at V and 1 base at J, with 11 bases between. The CDR3 is 12 amino acids. This chain's CDR3 is CSLQWANTEAFF. The CDR3 nucleotides are TGCAGTCTGCAATGGGCGAACACTGAAGCTTTCTTT.

The chain combines TRBV6-1 with TRBJ1-2, with TRBD1 as a possible D gene (5 bases). Germline values: CDR1 MNHNS, CDR2 SASEGT. V was pared by 0 bases and J by 4 bases, with 9 bases between. This CDR3 has 14 residues. This CDR3 reads CASSEARGRYGYTF. The CDR3 region has the DNA TGTGCCAGCAGTGAAGCGCGGGGCCGCTATGGCTACACCTTC.

This clonotype was counted a few times. The J gene is TRBJ1-2, the V gene TRBV9; TRBD1 aligns across 7 bases. This CDR3 has 12 amino acids. Trimming took 5 bases from V and 8 from J; bases not matched to a gene: 6. CDR1 and CDR2 from the germline V gene are SGDLS and YYNGEE. This CDR3 reads CASSLQGSGYTF. The CDR3, as DNA: TGTGCCAGCAGTCTACAGGGGTCGGGCTACACCTTC.

The chain joins TRBV3-1 to TRBJ2-1; TRBD1 matches 7 bases. V gave up 4 bases and J gave up 3 bases; unmatched junction bases: 15. The CDR3 is made up of 18 amino acids. Germline V gene data show CDR1 as LGHDT and CDR2 as YNNKEL (reference sequence). The CDR3 sequence is CASSLSTFRDSNYNEQFF. The CDR3 nucleotides are TGTGCCAGCAGCCTATCTACTTTCCGGGACAGCAACTACAATGAGCAGTTCTTC.